Reported below is one T cell receptor beta chain. V trimming: 5 bases; J trimming: 8 bases; junction bases outside the gene matches: 11. This CDR3 spans 15 amino acids. Per the germline V gene, CDR1 is MDHEN and CDR2 is SYDVKM. The data derive from a study of blood T cell repertoires in COVID-19. Libraries were prepared by immunoSEQ multiplex PCR; TCRdb keeps only in-frame clonotypes and omits some of them. This table has a few hundred thousand clones, more than 65% appearing once. The chain carries TRBV28 and TRBJ2-1; 8 bases align to TRBD2. Sequencing input: peripheral blood. The sequence came from a woman aged 40 to 50 who had recovered from COVID-19. In DNA form, the CDR3 reads TGTGCCAGCAGTACTTCCGGGGGGGCCCTGGATGAGCAGTTCTTC. This translates into CASSTSGGALDEQFF.